This T cell receptor (beta chain) was obtained from a study of T cells after somatic rescue of genetic block. Germline V lookup: CDR1 SGHAT, CDR2 FQNNGV. V dropped 1 base and J dropped 3 bases, with 3 bases sitting between them. The CDR3 is 12 amino acids. Libraries were prepared by immunoSEQ multiplex PCR; TCRdb keeps only in-frame clonotypes and omits some of them. The sample consists of about 67,000 clones, 92% of them appearing once. This chain joins TRBV11-2 and TRBJ1-1; D remains ambiguous. The specimen was peripheral blood mononuclear cells (PBMCs). This receptor was obtained from a man aged 40-49 years. The CDR3 bases are TGTGCCAGCAGCTTAGCACACACTGAAGCTTTCTTT. Translated, it gives CASSLAHTEAFF.